This entry lists 27 T cell receptor beta chains sequenced from one sample in a study of cytomegalovirus exposure and HLA in healthy donors. Primers included in the PCR were 60 Vbeta and 13 Jbeta primers. The assay was immunoSEQ multiplex PCR, and TCRdb's table has in-frame clones only and misses some. The sample gives roughly 110,000 clones, around 75% of which show up once; around 0.95% is in the top ten. Sequenced: PBMCs. Receptor source: a woman in her 30s in good health and CMV-seronegative.

This chain links TRBV9 with TRBJ2-7, with 7 bases that match TRBD1. Trimming cost V 3 bases and J 2 bases; bases outside gene matches: 5. Germline V CDR1 and CDR2: SGDLS, YYNGEE. The CDR3 is made up of 14 amino acids. The CDR3: CASSEGQLPYEQYF. CDR3 nucleotides: TGTGCCAGCAGCGAGGGACAGTTACCCTACGAGCAGTACTTC. The full variable domain, rest sourced from reference TRBV9 and TRBJ2-7, is DSGVTQTPKHLITATGQRVTLRCSPRSGDLSVYWYQQSLDQGLQFLIQYYNGEERAKGNILERFSAQQFPDLHSELNLSSLELGDSALYFCASSEGQLPYEQYFGPGTRLTVT.

The gene calls are TRBV27 and TRBJ2-3, with D tentatively TRBD1 (8 bases). Germline V gene data show CDR1 as MNHEY and CDR2 as SMNVEV (reference sequence). This CDR3 has 15 residues. Trimming pared 4 bases from V and 3 bases from J, leaving 14 bases between. CDR3 sequence reads: CASSSQGGWTDTQYF. CDR3 DNA: TGTGCCAGCAGTTCACAGGGGGGGTGGACAGATACGCAGTATTTT.

The gene calls are TRBV7-3 and TRBJ2-3; 9 bases match TRBD2. Per the germline V gene, CDR1 is SGHTA and CDR2 is FQGTGA. CDR3 length equals 15 residues. Germline trimming cut 4 bases from V and 1 base from J; bases unmatched to any gene: 3. CDR3 nucleotide sequence: TGTGCCAGCAGCTCCCAGCGGGGGGGCACAGATACGCAGTATTTT. This encodes CASSSQRGGTDTQYF.

Notes on this clone: Germline is not matched at one junction end, which may reflect a read error. The chain employs TRBV19 and TRBJ1-1, with a weak D call TRBD1 (6 bases). The CDR3 loop spans 15 amino acids. Germline V CDR1 and CDR2: LNHDA, SQIVND (reference sequence). CDR3 residues: CTSSPNRVLNTEAFF. The CDR3 bases are TGTACCAGTAGTCCCAACAGGGTCCTGAACACTGAAGCTTTCTTT. The full variable domain, in which reference TRBV19 and TRBJ1-1 provide the parts outside the CDR3, is DGGITQSPKYLFRKEGQNVTLSCEQNLNHDAMYWYRQDPGQGLRLIYYSQIVNDFQKGDIAEGYSVSREKKESFPLTVTSAQKNPTAFYLCTSSPNRVLNTEAFFGQGTRLTVV.

The gene calls are TRBV19 and TRBJ1-1, with D unresolved. With 3 bases removed from V and 7 bases from J, the gap between germline ends came to 15 bases. The germline V gene has CDR1 LNHDA and CDR2 SQIVND (reference sequence). CDR3 length: 14 residues. CDR3 in amino acids: CASSITSLTGEAFF. The CDR3 DNA reads as TGTGCCAGTAGTATCACCTCCCTTACCGGTGAAGCTTTCTTT.

The chain combines TRBV30 with TRBJ1-5; 7 bases agree with TRBD1. CDR3 size: 16 residues. From germline, CDR1 is GTSNPN and CDR2 SVGIG (reference sequence). V was clipped by 0 bases and J by 1 base; unmatched bases: 6. The CDR3 sequence: CAWSVPTGSSNQPQHF. In DNA, the CDR3 is TGTGCCTGGAGTGTACCGACAGGGTCCAGCAATCAGCCCCAGCATTTT.

The chain joins TRBV5-1 to TRBJ1-2; D gene ambiguous. V was clipped by 5 bases and J by 5 bases, with 16 bases between them. The CDR3 extends over 14 amino acids. Germline V gene sequence: CDR1 SGHRS, CDR2 YFSETQ. CDR3 sequence reads: CASSEGLAEYGYTF. CDR3 nucleotides: TGCGCCAGCAGTGAGGGCCTGGCGGAATATGGCTACACCTTC.

This chain links TRBV7-2 with TRBJ1-1; 7 nucleotides agree with TRBD1. The CDR3 length is 14 residues. Germline CDR1 reads SGHTA; CDR2 reads FQGNSA. V lost 5 bases, J lost 5 bases, and 8 bases stayed unmatched. The CDR3 DNA is TGTGCCAGCAGCACATACAGGGGATGGACTGAAGCTTTCTTT. Translation gives CASSTYRGWTEAFF.

V usage is TRBV7-4 and J usage is TRBJ2-1, with D perhaps TRBD1 (5 bases). The CDR3 loop spans 19 amino acids. Trimming left V 1 base short and J 1 base short, with 20 bases between. Germline assignment: CDR1 SGHVT and CDR2 SQSDAQ. CDR3 in amino acids: CASSLGEGSRGASYNEQFF. The CDR3 coding sequence is TGTGCCAGCAGCTTAGGGGAAGGAAGTAGGGGCGCTTCCTACAATGAGCAGTTCTTC.

This sequence joins TRBV5-1 and TRBJ2-7, with 10 bases fitting TRBD2. J was trimmed by 0 bases and V by 0 bases; bases with no gene match: 3. Germline values: CDR1 SGHRS, CDR2 YFSETQ. The CDR3 spans 16 residues. CDR3 DNA: TGCGCCAGCAGCTTGGATGGGACTAGCGCCTCCTACGAGCAGTACTTC. This encodes CASSLDGTSASYEQYF.

In this sample, this clone turned up a few times. V usage is TRBV2 and J usage is TRBJ2-2; the match to TRBD1 covers 9 bases. The V gene end was trimmed by 2 bases and the J gene end by 1 base; junction bases not matched to a gene: 2. Per germline, CDR1 SNHLY and CDR2 FYNNEI. The CDR3 is 16 residues long. CDR3 nucleotides: TGTGCCAGCAGTGAACAGGGACAGGGGAACACCGGGGAGCTGTTTTTT. Amino acids: CASSEQGQGNTGELFF. Using reference TRBV2 and TRBJ2-2 for the parts outside the CDR3, the full variable domain is EPEVTQTPSHQVTQMGQEVILRCVPISNHLYFYWYRQILGQKVEFLVSFYNNEISEKSEIFDDQFSVERPDGSNFTLKIRSTKLEDSAMYFCASSEQGQGNTGELFFGEGSRLTVL.

The V call is TRBV28, the J call TRBJ2-7; D is uncertain. This CDR3 is built from 14 residues. V gave up 3 bases and J gave up 3 bases, with 12 bases separating them. Germline V lookup: CDR1 MDHEN, CDR2 SYDVKM. The DNA for the CDR3 is TGTGCCAGCAGTTTTGGTGTATCGGGCTACGAGCAGTACTTC. Protein: CASSFGVSGYEQYF.

This chain joins TRBV4-1 and TRBJ1-3; the D is unclear. This CDR3 contains 15 residues. V lost 0 bases and J lost 2, with 8 bases in between. CDR1 MGHRA and CDR2 YSYEKL come from the germline V gene. The CDR3 coding sequence is TGCGCCAGCAGCCAAGACGAGAGCCCTGGAAACACCATATATTTT. Translated: CASSQDESPGNTIYF.

J is TRBJ2-6 and V is TRBV5-1, with 10 bases that match TRBD1. V gave up 4 bases and J gave up 2 bases; unmatched junction bases: 3. Germline assignment: CDR1 SGHRS and CDR2 YFSETQ. The CDR3 covers 16 residues. The CDR3 DNA reads TGCGCCAGCAGCACAGGGACAGGGGCTGGGGCCAACGTCCTGACTTTC. It is translated as CASSTGTGAGANVLTF. The full variable domain, in which reference TRBV5-1 and TRBJ2-6 provide the parts outside the CDR3, is KAGVTQTPRYLIKTRGQQVTLSCSPISGHRSVSWYQQTPGQGLQFLFEYFSETQRNKGNFPGRFSGRQFSNSRSEMNVSTLELGDSALYLCASSTGTGAGANVLTFGAGSRLTVL.

This chain links TRBV5-1 with TRBJ2-1; maybe TRBD2 (5 bases). Germline V gives CDR1 SGHRS, CDR2 YFSETQ. V lost 0 bases to trimming and J lost 0 bases, with 10 bases between them. The CDR3 contains 16 residues. The CDR3 sequence: CASSLEVGSSYNEQFF. CDR3 bases: TGCGCCAGCAGCTTGGAGGTGGGGAGCTCCTACAATGAGCAGTTCTTC.

The chain recombines TRBV4-1 with TRBJ2-7, with TRBD1 matching over 10 bases. There are 16 residues in the CDR3. The ends lost 0 bases at V and 4 bases at J; junction bases unmatched: 6. The germline CDR1 and CDR2 sequences are MGHRA and YSYEKL. CDR3 region: CASSQDPRTGGYEQYF. The CDR3, as DNA: TGCGCCAGCAGCCAAGATCCCCGGACAGGGGGGTACGAGCAGTACTTC.

This sequence joins TRBV7-9 and TRBJ1-2; D may be TRBD1 (5 bases). The CDR3 consists of 13 residues. With 5 bases removed from V and 0 bases from J, the gap between germline ends came to 7 bases. Germline values: CDR1 SEHNR, CDR2 FQNEAQ (reference sequence). CDR3 sequence: CASSQQANYGYTF. Here the CDR3 DNA reads TGTGCCAGCAGCCAACAGGCTAACTATGGCTACACCTTC.

The chain recombines TRBV7-9 with TRBJ2-3, with D possibly being TRBD2 (5 bases). CDR1 is SEHNR and CDR2 is FQNEAQ in the germline V gene (reference sequence). CDR3 length: 13 residues. Deletions cut 5 bases from V and 2 bases from J, with 8 bases between. The CDR3: CASSERVTDTQYF. The CDR3 nucleotides are TGTGCCAGCAGCGAGAGGGTCACAGATACGCAGTATTTT.

This clone is deemed medium-sized. This chain connects TRBV4-1 to TRBJ1-1, with 8 bases identical to TRBD1. This CDR3 comprises 14 residues. Germline CDR1 and CDR2: MGHRA and YSYEKL. V lost 3 bases, J lost 5 bases, and 5 bases stayed unmatched. The CDR3 loop reads CASSQGDRGTEAFF. The CDR3 coding sequence is TGCGCCAGCAGCCAGGGTGACAGGGGAACTGAAGCTTTCTTT.

This rearrangement joins TRBV29-1 to TRBJ1-3; TRBD1 agrees at 9 bases. The CDR3 contains 16 residues. In germline, CDR1 is SQVTM, CDR2 ANQGSEA. Losses at the gene ends were 3 bases for V and 3 bases for J; bases not matched to a gene: 9. CDR3 sequence (DNA): TGCAGCGTTGAGGCGTGGGACAGGGATTTTGGAAACACCATATATTTT. This encodes CSVEAWDRDFGNTIYF.

The chain is built from TRBV18 and TRBJ2-1, with D maybe TRBD1 (5 bases). With 3 bases removed from V and 7 bases from J, the gap between germline ends came to 16 bases. CDR3 length: 15 amino acids. In germline, CDR1 is KGHSH, CDR2 LQKENI. CDR3 loop: CASSPGQGIRNEQFF. CDR3 nucleotides: TGTGCCAGCTCACCCGGCCAGGGTATTCGAAATGAGCAGTTCTTC.

This rearrangement joins TRBV19 to TRBJ1-2; D unclear. Germline assignment: CDR1 LNHDA and CDR2 SQIVND (reference sequence). The CDR3 contains 13 residues. V gave up 10 bases and J gave up 8 bases, with 20 bases separating them. In DNA form, the CDR3 reads TGTGCCACCCGCCTCAAGGGAGGTGGGGGCTACACCTTC. Translated, it gives CATRLKGGGGYTF.

The gene calls are TRBV5-1 and TRBJ2-5; D is perhaps TRBD1 (6 bases). The V end lost 0 bases, the J end lost 9 bases, and 15 bases lay between the germline ends. The CDR3 totals 14 residues. Looked up from germline, CDR1 is SGHRS and CDR2 is YFSETQ. In DNA form, the CDR3 reads TGCGCCAGCAGCTTGGGACCGGGCCCAGGGGCCCAGTACTTC. Its protein product is CASSLGPGPGAQYF.

The gene calls are TRBV7-2 and TRBJ2-7; possible D gene TRBD2, 7 bases. The V end lost 4 bases, the J end lost 4 bases, and 17 bases lay between the germline ends. The CDR3 extends over 15 amino acids. The germline V gene has CDR1 SGHTA and CDR2 FQGNSA. CDR3 sequence: CASSSSWGGAYEQYF. The CDR3 region has the DNA TGTGCCAGCAGCTCCAGTTGGGGGGGCGCGTACGAGCAGTACTTC.

The chain links TRBV30 to TRBJ2-7; TRBD2 aligns across 11 bases. After removal of 8 bases from V and 4 bases from J, the junction contained 4 bases not matched to a gene. Germline assignment: CDR1 GTSNPN and CDR2 SVGIG (reference sequence). There are 12 residues in the CDR3. CDR3 DNA: TGTGCCGGTACTAGCGGGAGTTACGAGCAGTACTTC. Translated, it gives CAGTSGSYEQYF.

V and J are TRBV7-2 and TRBJ1-5; 7 bases fit TRBD1. CDR1 SGHTA and CDR2 FQGNSA come from the germline V gene. Trimming at V came to 5 bases and at J to 3 bases, leaving 10 bases not matched to a gene. CDR3 size: 16 residues. The CDR3 nucleotides are TGTGCCAGCAGCCGGGACCAGACAGGGAACAATCAGCCCCAGCATTTT. Amino acids: CASSRDQTGNNQPQHF.

J is TRBJ1-5 and V is TRBV27, with TRBD1 as a possible D gene (5 bases). The CDR3 covers 13 residues. V dropped 4 bases and J dropped 5 bases, with 9 bases sitting between them. The V gene's germline CDR1 is MNHEY and CDR2 SMNVEV (reference sequence). CDR3 nucleotide sequence: TGTGCCAGCAGTTCCAGGGAACATCAGCCCCAGCATTTT. It translates to CASSSREHQPQHF.